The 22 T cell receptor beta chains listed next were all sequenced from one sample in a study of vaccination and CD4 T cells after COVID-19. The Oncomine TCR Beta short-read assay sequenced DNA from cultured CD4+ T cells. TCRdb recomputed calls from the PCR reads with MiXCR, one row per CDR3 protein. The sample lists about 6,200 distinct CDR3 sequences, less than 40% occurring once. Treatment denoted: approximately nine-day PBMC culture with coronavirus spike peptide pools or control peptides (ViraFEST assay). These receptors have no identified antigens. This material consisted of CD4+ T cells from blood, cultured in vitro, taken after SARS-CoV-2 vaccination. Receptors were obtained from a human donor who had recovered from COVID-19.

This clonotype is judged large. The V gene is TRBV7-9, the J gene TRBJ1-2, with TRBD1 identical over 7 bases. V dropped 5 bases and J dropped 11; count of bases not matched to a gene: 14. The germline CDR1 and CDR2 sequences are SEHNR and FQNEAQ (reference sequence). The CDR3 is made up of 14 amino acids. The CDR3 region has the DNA TGTGCCAGCAGCCCCCAAGGAAGGACAGGACAATACACCTTC. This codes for CASSPQGRTGQYTF.

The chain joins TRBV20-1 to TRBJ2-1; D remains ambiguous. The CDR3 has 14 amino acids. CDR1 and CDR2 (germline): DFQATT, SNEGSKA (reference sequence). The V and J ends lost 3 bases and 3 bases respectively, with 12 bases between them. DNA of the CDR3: TGCAGTGCTAGGAGTGGAAAATACTACAATGAGCAGTTCTTC. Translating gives CSARSGKYYNEQFF.

The DNA of the CDR3 is TGCAGCGTTGCAGGCGGTGGGGGCGAGCAGTACTTC. It codes for CSVAGGGGEQYF. This chain uses TRBV29-1 with TRBJ2-7, with D perhaps TRBD1 or TRBD2 (5 bases each). Trimming shortened V by 4 bases and J by 6 bases, and 13 bases separated the two germline ends. The CDR3 runs to 12 residues. CDR1 is SQVTM and CDR2 is ANQGSEA in the germline V gene.

This CDR3 is CASVTGGGLANTEAFF. In nucleotides, the CDR3 is TGTGCCAGCGTAACAGGGGGCGGGCTGGCGAACACTGAAGCTTTCTTT. This chain uses TRBV28 with TRBJ1-1; 9 bases fit TRBD1. This CDR3 has 16 amino acids. The germline V gene has CDR1 MDHEN and CDR2 SYDVKM. The ends lost 8 bases at V and 1 base at J; junction bases unmatched: 11.

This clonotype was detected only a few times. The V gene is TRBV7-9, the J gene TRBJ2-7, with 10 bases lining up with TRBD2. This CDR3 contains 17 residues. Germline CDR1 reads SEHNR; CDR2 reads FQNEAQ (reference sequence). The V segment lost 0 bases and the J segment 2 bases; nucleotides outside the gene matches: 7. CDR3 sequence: CASSLAALAGEAYEQYF. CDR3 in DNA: TGTGCCAGCAGCTTAGCGGCTCTAGCGGGGGAGGCCTACGAGCAGTACTTC.

CDR3 sequence reads: CATSRDLLTGRGSQHF. The CDR3 bases are TGTGCCACCAGCAGAGATTTATTGACGGGGCGCGGGTCCCAGCATTTT. This chain links TRBV15 with TRBJ1-5; weak D call: TRBD1 (5 bases). Germline CDR1 and CDR2: LNHNV and YYDKDF (reference sequence). The CDR3 runs 16 residues. V was cut by 0 bases and J by 11 bases, with 20 bases left in between.

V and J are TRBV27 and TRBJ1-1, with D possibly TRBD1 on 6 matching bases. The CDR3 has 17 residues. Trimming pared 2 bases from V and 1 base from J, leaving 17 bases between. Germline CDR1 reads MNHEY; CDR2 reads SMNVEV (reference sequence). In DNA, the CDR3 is TGTGCCAGCAGTTTACTCGGACAGTCGAGTCGGAACACTGAAGCTTTCTTT. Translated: CASSLLGQSSRNTEAFF.

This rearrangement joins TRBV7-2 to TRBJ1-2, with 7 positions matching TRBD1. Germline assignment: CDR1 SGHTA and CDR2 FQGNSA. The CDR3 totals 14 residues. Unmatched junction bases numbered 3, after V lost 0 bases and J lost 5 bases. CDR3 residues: CASSLATGRYGYTF. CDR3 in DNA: TGTGCCAGCAGCTTAGCGACAGGGCGATATGGCTACACCTTC.

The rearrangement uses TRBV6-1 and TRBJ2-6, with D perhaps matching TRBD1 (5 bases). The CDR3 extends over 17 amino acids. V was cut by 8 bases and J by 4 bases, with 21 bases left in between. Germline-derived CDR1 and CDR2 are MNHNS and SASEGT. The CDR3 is CASRPAQPGLGANVLTF. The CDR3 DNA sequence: TGTGCCAGCCGACCCGCCCAACCAGGGCTCGGGGCCAACGTCCTGACTTTC.

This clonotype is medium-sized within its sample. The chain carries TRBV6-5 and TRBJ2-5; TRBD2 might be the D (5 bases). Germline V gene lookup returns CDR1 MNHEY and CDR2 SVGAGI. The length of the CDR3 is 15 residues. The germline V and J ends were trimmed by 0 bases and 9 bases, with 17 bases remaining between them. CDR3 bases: TGTGCCAGCAGTTACTCGCCCAGCGGAGCGGAGGCCCAGTACTTC. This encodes CASSYSPSGAEAQYF.

The CDR3 sequence: CASSLYGGLGGELFF. The CDR3 DNA reads as TGTGCCAGCAGCCTCTACGGAGGTTTAGGCGGGGAGCTGTTTTTT. V usage is TRBV7-2 and J usage is TRBJ2-2; weak D call: TRBD2 (5 bases). CDR1 is SGHTA and CDR2 is FQGNSA in the germline V gene. The V end was cut by 5 bases, the J end by 7 bases, with 17 bases between. The CDR3 totals 15 residues.

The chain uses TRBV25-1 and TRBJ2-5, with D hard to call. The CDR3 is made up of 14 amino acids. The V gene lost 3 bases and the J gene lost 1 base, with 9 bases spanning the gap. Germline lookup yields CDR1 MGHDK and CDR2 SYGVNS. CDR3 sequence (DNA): TGTGCCAGCAGTGACAAGCTAACCCAAGAGACCCAGTACTTC. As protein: CASSDKLTQETQYF.

CDR3 region: CATSVQGREERVEQFF. The CDR3 DNA reads as TGTGCCACCAGTGTTCAGGGGCGGGAGGAACGGGTTGAGCAGTTCTTC. The chain is built from TRBV24-1 and TRBJ2-1, with 8 nucleotides matching TRBD2. The germline CDR1 and CDR2 sequences are KGHDR and SFDVKD. The J segment lost 9 bases and the V segment lost 5 bases, leaving 14 bases of the junction unmatched. The CDR3 runs to 16 residues.

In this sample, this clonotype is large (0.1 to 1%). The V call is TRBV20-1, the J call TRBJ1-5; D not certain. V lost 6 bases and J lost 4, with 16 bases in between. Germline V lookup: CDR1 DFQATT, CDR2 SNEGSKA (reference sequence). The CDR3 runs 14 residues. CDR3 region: CSAAGSPQNQPQHF. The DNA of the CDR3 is TGCAGTGCGGCCGGGTCCCCACAGAATCAGCCCCAGCATTTT.

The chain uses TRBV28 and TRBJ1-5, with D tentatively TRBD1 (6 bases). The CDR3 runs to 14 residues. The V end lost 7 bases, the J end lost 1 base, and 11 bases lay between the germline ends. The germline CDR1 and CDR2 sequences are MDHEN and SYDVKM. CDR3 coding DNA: TGTGCCAGCAACAGGGAAGGGAGCAATCAGCCCCAGCATTTT. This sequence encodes CASNREGSNQPQHF.

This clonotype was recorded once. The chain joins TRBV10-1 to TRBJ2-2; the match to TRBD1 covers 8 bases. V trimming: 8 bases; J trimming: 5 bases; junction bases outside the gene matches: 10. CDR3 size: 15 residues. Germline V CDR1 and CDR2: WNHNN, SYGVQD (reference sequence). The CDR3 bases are TGCGCCAGCGGAACCGGGACAGGCGAGACCGGGGAGCTGTTTTTT. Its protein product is CASGTGTGETGELFF.

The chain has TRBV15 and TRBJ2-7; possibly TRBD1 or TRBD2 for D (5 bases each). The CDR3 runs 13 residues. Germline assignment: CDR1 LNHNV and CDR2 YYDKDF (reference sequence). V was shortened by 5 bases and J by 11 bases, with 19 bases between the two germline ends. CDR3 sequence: CATSRGSGQAEYF. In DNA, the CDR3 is TGTGCCACCAGCCGAGGGTCAGGGCAGGCTGAGTACTTC.

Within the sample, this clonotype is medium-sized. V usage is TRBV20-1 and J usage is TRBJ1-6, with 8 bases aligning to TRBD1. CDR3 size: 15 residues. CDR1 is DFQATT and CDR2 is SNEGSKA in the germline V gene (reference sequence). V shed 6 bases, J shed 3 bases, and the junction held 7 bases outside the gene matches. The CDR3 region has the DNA TGCAGTGCGCGGACAGGGTCCCTCTATAATTCACCCCTCCACTTT. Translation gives CSARTGSLYNSPLHF.

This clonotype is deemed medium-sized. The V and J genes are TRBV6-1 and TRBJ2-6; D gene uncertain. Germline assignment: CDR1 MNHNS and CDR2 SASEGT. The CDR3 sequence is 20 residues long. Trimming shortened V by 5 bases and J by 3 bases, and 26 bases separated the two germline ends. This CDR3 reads CASSPQPVTGSGSGANVLTF. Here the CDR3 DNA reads TGTGCCAGCAGTCCTCAGCCCGTTACCGGGTCGGGTAGTGGGGCCAACGTCCTGACTTTC.

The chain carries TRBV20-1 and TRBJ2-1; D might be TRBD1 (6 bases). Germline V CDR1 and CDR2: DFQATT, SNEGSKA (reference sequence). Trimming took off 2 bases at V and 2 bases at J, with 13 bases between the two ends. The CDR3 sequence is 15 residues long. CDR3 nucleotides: TGCAGTGCTAGACAATCAGGGGTTACCTACAATGAGCAGTTCTTC. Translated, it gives CSARQSGVTYNEQFF.

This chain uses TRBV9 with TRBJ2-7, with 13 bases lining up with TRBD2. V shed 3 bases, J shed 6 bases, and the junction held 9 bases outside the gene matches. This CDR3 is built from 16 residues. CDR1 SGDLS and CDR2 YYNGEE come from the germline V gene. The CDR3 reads CASSEGLAGASAEQYF. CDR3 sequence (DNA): TGTGCCAGCAGCGAAGGACTAGCGGGGGCCTCCGCCGAGCAGTACTTC.

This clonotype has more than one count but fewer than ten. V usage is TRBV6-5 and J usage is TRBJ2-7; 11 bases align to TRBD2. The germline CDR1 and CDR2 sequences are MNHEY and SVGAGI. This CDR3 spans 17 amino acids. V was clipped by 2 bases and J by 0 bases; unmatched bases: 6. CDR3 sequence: CASSYPGLAEDSYEQYF. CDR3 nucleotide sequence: TGTGCCAGCAGTTACCCGGGACTAGCGGAGGACTCCTACGAGCAGTACTTC.